The 14 T cell receptor beta chains below were found in one sample sequenced in a study of T cell responses to AZD1222 COVID-19 vaccine. TCRdb's table, derived via immunoSEQ multiplex PCR, lists solely in-frame clones and lacks some. The sample carries roughly 70,000 clones, 85% recorded once. The material was peripheral blood, obtained on day 0 of AZD1222 vaccination. These receptors were taken from an adult in good health.

The rearrangement links TRBV5-3 to TRBJ2-7; a possible D gene is TRBD1 (6 bases). TRBV5-3 is an open reading frame, and its role is uncertain. Trimming shortened V by 5 bases and J by 0 bases, and 18 bases separated the two germline ends. CDR3 length: 16 amino acids. The CDR3 protein is CARRPPGTSLSYEQYF. In DNA form, the CDR3 reads TGTGCCAGAAGGCCTCCCGGGACATCTCTCTCCTACGAGCAGTACTTC.

This clone was picked up one time. This chain uses TRBV4-1 with TRBJ2-2, with D unclear. Germline V gene lookup returns CDR1 MGHRA and CDR2 YSYEKL. The length of the CDR3 is 14 residues. Trimming cost V 8 bases and J 3 bases, with 13 bases left between them. The DNA of the CDR3 is TGCGCCAGCTCCGGAGAGTGGGACACCGGGGAGCTGTTTTTT. Residues: CASSGEWDTGELFF.

The chain recombines TRBV24-1 with TRBJ2-2; unclear D gene. The CDR3 loop spans 12 amino acids. Trimming shortened V by 4 bases and J by 4 bases, and 3 bases separated the two germline ends. CDR1 is KGHDR, CDR2 SFDVKD, per germline. The CDR3 nucleotides are TGTGCCACCAGTGAAACCACCGGGGAGCTGTTTTTT. Translation: CATSETTGELFF.

This clone showed up just a few times. The chain recombines TRBV6-6 with TRBJ2-3; 11 nucleotides line up with TRBD2. There are 14 residues in the CDR3. Germline values: CDR1 MNHNY, CDR2 SVGAGI (reference sequence). Unmatched junction bases numbered 6, after V lost 8 bases and J lost 5 bases. The CDR3 coding sequence is TGTGCCAGCGGCGCTAGCGGGGGGATAGATACGCAGTATTTT. Encoded protein: CASGASGGIDTQYF.

This clone was observed a handful of times. V gene TRBV7-2 combines with J gene TRBJ1-5; D may be TRBD1 (6 bases). This CDR3 comprises 18 residues. Between the trimmed V and J ends, which lost 0 bases and 6 bases, there was a span of 21 bases. Looked up from germline, CDR1 is SGHTA and CDR2 is FQGNSA. CDR3 sequence reads: CASSLAGWGRFSGQPQHF. CDR3 bases: TGTGCCAGCAGCTTAGCGGGGTGGGGGCGGTTTTCTGGTCAGCCCCAGCATTTT.

The chain has TRBV4-2 and TRBJ2-3; TRBD2 matches 7 bases. Germline V lookup: CDR1 LGHNA, CDR2 YNFKEQ. V lost 1 base to trimming and J lost 4 bases; unmatched junction nucleotides: 5. CDR3 length: 15 amino acids. CDR3 nucleotide sequence: TGTGCCAGCAGCCAAGGGTTGGGAGGGGCAGATACGCAGTATTTT. Translating gives CASSQGLGGADTQYF.

This chain uses TRBV24-1 with TRBJ1-4, with TRBD1 as a possible D gene (5 bases). In germline, CDR1 is KGHDR, CDR2 SFDVKD. V lost 9 bases and J lost 3, with 28 bases in between. The CDR3 loop spans 19 amino acids. The CDR3 reads CATPDEQVPPRNSNEKLFF. The DNA for the CDR3 is TGTGCCACCCCCGACGAACAGGTCCCTCCCCGCAACTCTAATGAAAAACTGTTTTTT.

The gene calls are TRBV10-3 and TRBJ2-7; a possible D gene is TRBD2 (6 bases). V was trimmed by 10 bases and J by 2 bases, leaving 18 bases between them. Germline CDR1 and CDR2: ENHRY and SYGVKD. This CDR3 contains 14 residues. The CDR3 spells CATDGGSSPYEQYF. Written as DNA, the CDR3 is TGTGCCACTGACGGGGGATCTTCTCCCTACGAGCAGTACTTC.

The CDR3: CASSSYGGYTF. CDR3 bases: TGTGCCAGCAGTTCTTATGGTGGCTACACCTTC. This chain joins TRBV2 and TRBJ1-2; D unresolved. CDR3 length: 11 amino acids. Between the trimmed V and J ends, which lost 5 bases and 7 bases, there was a span of 8 bases. Looked up from germline, CDR1 is SNHLY and CDR2 is FYNNEI.

The chain's CDR3 is CASSPWGIYGYTF. The CDR3 region has the DNA TGCGCCAGCAGCCCCTGGGGAATCTATGGCTACACCTTC. The rearrangement uses TRBV4-1 and TRBJ1-2; no clear D gene. Germline V lookup: CDR1 MGHRA, CDR2 YSYEKL. The ends were cut back, 4 bases at V and 4 bases at J, with 10 bases in the middle. The CDR3 is 13 amino acids.

The rearrangement uses TRBV6-7 and TRBJ2-6; perhaps D is TRBD1 or TRBD2 (5 bases each). TRBV6-7 is filed as an ORF, its function uncertain. CDR3 length: 18 residues. V was pared by 4 bases and J by 2 bases, with 18 bases between. The CDR3 spells CASSSSGQGDPGANVLTF. CDR3 coding DNA: TGTGCCAGCAGTTCCTCGGGGCAGGGTGACCCTGGGGCCAACGTCCTGACTTTC.

V is TRBV1 and J is TRBJ2-3; TRBD2 is the table's D call and was not checked against the DNA. TRBV1 is given as a pseudogene. The CDR3 covers 13 residues. The CDR3 loop reads CTRGLAGADTQYF. DNA for the CDR3: TGCACCAGGGGACTAGCGGGGGCAGATACGCAGTATTTT.

The chain links TRBV12-3 or TRBV12-4 to TRBJ1-2; TRBD1 agrees at 7 bases. CDR3 size: 13 residues. After removal of 10 bases from V and 4 bases from J, the junction contained 9 bases not matched to a gene. CDR3 in DNA: TGTGCCACCACAGGGGATAATAGCTATGGCTACACCTTC. Its translation: CATTGDNSYGYTF.

The chain carries TRBV7-2 and TRBJ1-1; D is unclear. V lost 1 base and J 3 bases, leaving 6 bases between the germline ends. CDR1 and CDR2 from the germline V gene are SGHTA and FQGNSA. This CDR3 is built from 13 residues. DNA for the CDR3: TGTGCCAGCAGCTTAGAACGGCACACTGAAGCTTTCTTT. Amino acids: CASSLERHTEAFF.